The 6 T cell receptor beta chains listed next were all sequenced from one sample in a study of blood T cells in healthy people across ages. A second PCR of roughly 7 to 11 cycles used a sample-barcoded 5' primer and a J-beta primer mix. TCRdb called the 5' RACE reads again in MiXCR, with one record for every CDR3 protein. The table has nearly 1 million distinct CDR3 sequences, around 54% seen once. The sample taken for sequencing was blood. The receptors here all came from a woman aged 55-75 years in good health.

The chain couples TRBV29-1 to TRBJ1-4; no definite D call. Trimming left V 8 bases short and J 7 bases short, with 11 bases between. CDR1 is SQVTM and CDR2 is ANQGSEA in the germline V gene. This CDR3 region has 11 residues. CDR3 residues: CSSVLGEKLFF. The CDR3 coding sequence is TGCAGCAGTGTCCTAGGTGAAAAACTGTTTTTT.

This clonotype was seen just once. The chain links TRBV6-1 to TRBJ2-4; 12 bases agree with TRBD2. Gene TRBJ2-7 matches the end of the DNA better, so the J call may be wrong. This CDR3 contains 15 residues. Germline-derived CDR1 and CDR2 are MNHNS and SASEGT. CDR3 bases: TGTGCCAGCAGTGTACTAGCGGGAGGTGCCTACGAGCAGTACTTC. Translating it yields CASSVLAGGAYEQYF.

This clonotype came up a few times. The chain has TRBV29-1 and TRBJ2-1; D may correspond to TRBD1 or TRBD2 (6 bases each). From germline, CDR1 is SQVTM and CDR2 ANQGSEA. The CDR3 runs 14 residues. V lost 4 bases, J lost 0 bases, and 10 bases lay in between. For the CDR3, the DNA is TGCAGCGTTGGGAAGGGGGGCTCCTACAATGAGCAGTTCTTC. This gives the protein CSVGKGGSYNEQFF.

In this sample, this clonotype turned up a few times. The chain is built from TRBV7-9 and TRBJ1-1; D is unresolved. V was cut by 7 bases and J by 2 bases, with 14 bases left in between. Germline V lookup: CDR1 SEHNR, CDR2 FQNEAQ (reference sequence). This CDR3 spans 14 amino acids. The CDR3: CASTHPYGNTEAFF. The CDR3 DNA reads TGTGCCAGCACGCATCCGTACGGAAACACTGAAGCTTTCTTT.

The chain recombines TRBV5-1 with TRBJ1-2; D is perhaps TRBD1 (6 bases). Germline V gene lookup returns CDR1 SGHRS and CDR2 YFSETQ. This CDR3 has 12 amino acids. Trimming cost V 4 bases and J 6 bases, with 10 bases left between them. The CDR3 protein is CASSPDSDGYTF. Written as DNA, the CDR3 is TGCGCCAGCAGCCCGGACAGCGATGGCTACACCTTC.

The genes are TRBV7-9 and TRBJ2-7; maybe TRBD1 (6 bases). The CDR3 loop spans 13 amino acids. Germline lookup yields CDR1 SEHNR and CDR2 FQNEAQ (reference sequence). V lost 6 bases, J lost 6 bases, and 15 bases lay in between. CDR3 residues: CASSRQANCEQYF. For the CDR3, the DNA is TGTGCCAGCAGTCGACAGGCGAACTGCGAGCAGTACTTC.